This TCR beta chain was sequenced for a study of PD-1 blockade in mismatch repair-deficient tumors. The V and J ends lost 4 bases and 1 base respectively, with 13 bases between them. There are 15 residues in the CDR3. Germline CDR1 is LNHDA and CDR2 is SQIVND (reference sequence). Points from the study as a whole: Tumor-resident clones, often undetectable pretreatment in blood, expanded then contracted after pembrolizumab.

There are a few counts of this clone. The antigen is unknown. Produced via immunoSEQ multiplex PCR; TCRdb's table is partial and in-frame only. The sample carries around 100,000 clones, over 60% recorded once. This chain connects TRBV19 to TRBJ1-1; TRBD1 is a possible D gene (5 bases). The source material was peripheral blood, sampled 60 to 65 weeks after starting pembrolizumab. This TCR was sampled from an adult with mismatch repair-deficient cancer. CDR3 bases: TGTGCCAGTAGTACCCCTTTGGGGGGGAACACTGAAGCTTTCTTT. Its protein is CASSTPLGGNTEAFF.